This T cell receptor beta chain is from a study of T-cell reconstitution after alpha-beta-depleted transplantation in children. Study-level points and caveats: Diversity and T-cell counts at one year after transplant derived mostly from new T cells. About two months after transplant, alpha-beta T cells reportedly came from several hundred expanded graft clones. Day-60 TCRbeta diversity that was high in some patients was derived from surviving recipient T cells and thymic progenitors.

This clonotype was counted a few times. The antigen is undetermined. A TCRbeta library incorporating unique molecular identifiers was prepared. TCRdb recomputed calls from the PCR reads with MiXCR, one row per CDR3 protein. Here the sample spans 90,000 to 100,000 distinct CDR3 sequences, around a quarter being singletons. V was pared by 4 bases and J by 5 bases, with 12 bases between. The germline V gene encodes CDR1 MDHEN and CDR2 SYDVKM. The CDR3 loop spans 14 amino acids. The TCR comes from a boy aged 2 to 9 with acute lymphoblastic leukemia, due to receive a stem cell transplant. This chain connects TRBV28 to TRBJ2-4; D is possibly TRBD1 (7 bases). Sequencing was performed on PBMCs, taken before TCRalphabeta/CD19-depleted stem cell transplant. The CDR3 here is CASSSQGGENIQYF. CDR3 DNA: TGTGCCAGCAGTTCCCAGGGGGGAGAAAACATTCAGTACTTC.